A selection of T cell receptor beta chains follows, all from one sample in a study of shared clonotypes between healthy human individuals. Clones were read by immunoSEQ multiplex PCR, and TCRdb kept only the in-frame ones, dropping some. The repertoire consists of about 610,000 clones, with around 97% occurring once and the leading ten covering 0.045% to 0.07%. Sequenced sample: naive CD4+ T cells sorted from blood. The origin of the receptors is a woman aged 25 to 39 in good health. CDR3s include the opening cysteine and the closing phenylalanine or tryptophan. Clone size appears in some rows only: once, few, many, or a class for an expanded clone.

V gene: TRBV19; clone size: .; J gene: TRBJ2-3; CDR3 protein: CASSARPLRLAASTDTQYF
V gene: TRBV6-5; clone size: once; J gene: TRBJ2-6; CDR3 protein: CASSQDSGANVLTF
V gene: TRBV28; clone size: once; J gene: TRBJ2-1; CDR3 protein: CATRPGGWNEQFF
V gene: TRBV27; clone size: .; J gene: TRBJ1-6; CDR3 protein: CASSIQQYNSPLHF
V gene: TRBV4-1; clone size: .; J gene: TRBJ2-3; CDR3 protein: CASSQVTGTGDTQYF
V gene: TRBV11-2; clone size: .; J gene: TRBJ2-7; CDR3 protein: CASRSPGTYEQYF
V gene: TRBV6-1; clone size: .; J gene: TRBJ2-7; CDR3 protein: CASSERDPPYEQYF
V gene: TRBV18; clone size: .; J gene: TRBJ2-7; CDR3 protein: CASSPVDPSYEQYF
V gene: TRBV25-1; clone size: .; J gene: TRBJ2-7; CDR3 protein: CASSDHQRTSYEQYF
V gene: TRBV5-8; clone size: .; J gene: TRBJ2-7; CDR3 protein: CASSLVSRAYEQYF
V gene: TRBV15; clone size: once; J gene: TRBJ2-7; CDR3 protein: CATSSPGLSRPGGEQYF
V gene: TRBV30; clone size: .; J gene: TRBJ2-7; CDR3 protein: CAWSTSGTGYHEQYF
V gene: TRBV29-1; clone size: .; J gene: TRBJ2-4; CDR3 protein: CSVISRGPKNIQYF
V gene: TRBV6-6; clone size: few; J gene: TRBJ1-3; CDR3 protein: CASSMSSGNTIYF
V gene: TRBV2; clone size: .; J gene: TRBJ2-4; CDR3 protein: CASSSERRIEDF
V gene: TRBV7-9; clone size: .; J gene: TRBJ2-7; CDR3 protein: CASSPDFRGGLEQYF
V gene: TRBV4-1; clone size: .; J gene: TRBJ2-5; CDR3 protein: CASSQEGQGGETQYF
V gene: TRBV27; clone size: once; J gene: TRBJ2-2; CDR3 protein: CASGQPQYANTGELFF
V gene: TRBV18; clone size: .; J gene: TRBJ2-3; CDR3 protein: CASSRTSTDTQYF
V gene: TRBV5-1; clone size: .; J gene: TRBJ2-6; CDR3 protein: CASSRPAGDTHSGANVLTF
V gene: TRBV7-8; clone size: .; J gene: TRBJ2-3; CDR3 protein: CASSNILGQGKDTQYF
V gene: TRBV19; clone size: .; J gene: TRBJ2-1; CDR3 protein: CASSSGLVRLFF
V gene: TRBV4-1; clone size: .; J gene: TRBJ2-7; CDR3 protein: CASGANLGYEQYF
V gene: TRBV6-5; clone size: .; J gene: TRBJ2-5; CDR3 protein: CASSYGKIQETQYF
V gene: TRBV10-3; clone size: .; J gene: TRBJ2-1; CDR3 protein: CAISGPALAGAGNEQFF
V gene: TRBV28; clone size: .; J gene: TRBJ2-1; CDR3 protein: CASTPGHDLNEQFF
V gene: TRBV10-1; clone size: .; J gene: TRBJ2-7; CDR3 protein: CASSDSTGGTGEQYF
V gene: TRBV19; clone size: .; J gene: TRBJ1-5; CDR3 protein: CASSTQQGGGNQPQHF
V gene: TRBV11-3; clone size: .; J gene: TRBJ1-1; CDR3 protein: CASSRGVDTEAFF
V gene: TRBV10-1; clone size: .; J gene: TRBJ2-2; CDR3 protein: CATQRGTNTGELFF
V gene: TRBV6-1; clone size: .; J gene: TRBJ1-1; CDR3 protein: CASTGHRSKAFF
V gene: TRBV7-2; clone size: .; J gene: TRBJ1-2; CDR3 protein: CASSLGTAYGYTF
V gene: TRBV5-1; clone size: .; J gene: TRBJ2-5; CDR3 protein: CASSFGPQETQYF
V gene: TRBV5-1; clone size: .; J gene: TRBJ2-1; CDR3 protein: CASSLLVGPNEQFF
V gene: TRBV29-1; clone size: .; J gene: TRBJ2-7; CDR3 protein: CSVGQANPYEQYF
V gene: TRBV7-2; clone size: .; J gene: TRBJ2-5; CDR3 protein: CASSLWGAEWETQYF
V gene: TRBV6-5; clone size: .; J gene: TRBJ2-7; CDR3 protein: CASSKDRGFTYEQYF
V gene: TRBV7-8; clone size: .; J gene: TRBJ1-3; CDR3 protein: CASSLNGQAHSGNTIYF
V gene: TRBV9; clone size: .; J gene: TRBJ2-3; CDR3 protein: CASSVLDRNPVATQYF
V gene: TRBV5-1; clone size: once; J gene: TRBJ1-1; CDR3 protein: CASSLDRGLMNTEAFF
V gene: TRBV28; clone size: .; J gene: TRBJ2-7; CDR3 protein: CASSETSGRIPYEQYF
V gene: TRBV7-2; clone size: .; J gene: TRBJ2-2; CDR3 protein: CASSSTLANTGELFF
V gene: TRBV5-4; clone size: .; J gene: TRBJ2-1; CDR3 protein: CASTIALTYNEQFF
V gene: TRBV13; clone size: .; J gene: TRBJ2-1; CDR3 protein: CASSLSGRFYEQFF
V gene: TRBV5-1; clone size: .; J gene: TRBJ2-7; CDR3 protein: CASGASGTHEQYF
V gene: TRBV11-2; clone size: .; J gene: TRBJ2-7; CDR3 protein: CASSLDLGLAGVSYEQYF
V gene: TRBV28; clone size: .; J gene: TRBJ1-5; CDR3 protein: CASGGTAYNQPQHF
V gene: TRBV7-2; clone size: .; J gene: TRBJ2-4; CDR3 protein: CASSAIRGPIQYF
V gene: TRBV7-2; clone size: .; J gene: TRBJ1-3; CDR3 protein: CASSPGRIHGNTIYF
V gene: TRBV5-1; clone size: .; J gene: TRBJ2-2; CDR3 protein: CASSSGTSTGELFF
V gene: TRBV7-9; clone size: .; J gene: TRBJ2-7; CDR3 protein: CASSKGLAGPQTYEQYF
V gene: TRBV4-1; clone size: .; J gene: TRBJ2-1; CDR3 protein: CASSGPRAAGGRFEQFF
V gene: TRBV5-1; clone size: few; J gene: TRBJ1-4; CDR3 protein: CASSLAGFEKLFF